This TCR beta chain was recovered during a study of T cells in Graves' hyperthyroidism and ophthalmopathy. Study details: It was at initial diagnosis, before any treatment, that peripheral blood was collected.

The germline gives CDR1 MNHEY, CDR2 SVGEGT. The CDR3 runs 14 residues. V was clipped by 7 bases and J by 2 bases, with 15 bases between them. Exclusion followed for patients with uncontrolled infection, other autoimmune disease, pregnancy or lactation. This clonotype occurred many times. RNA transcripts gave rise to amplified TCR beta CDR3 regions. The study used the HTBI primer set for a first-round RT-PCR of the TCR CDR3. TCRdb reprocessed the multiplex PCR reads with MiXCR, giving one entry per CDR3 protein. The profile shows 270,000 or so distinct CDR3 sequences, less than 30% of them singletons. This sequence joins TRBV6-2 or TRBV6-3 and TRBJ2-7; weak D call: TRBD2 (6 bases). The receptor comes from a man aged 35 to 55 with Graves' hyperthyroidism that later progressed to Graves' ophthalmopathy. Sequenced sample: blood. DNA of the CDR3: TGTGCCAGCAACAAGGGGCTAGCGCCCTACGAGCAGTACTTC. Translated: CASNKGLAPYEQYF.